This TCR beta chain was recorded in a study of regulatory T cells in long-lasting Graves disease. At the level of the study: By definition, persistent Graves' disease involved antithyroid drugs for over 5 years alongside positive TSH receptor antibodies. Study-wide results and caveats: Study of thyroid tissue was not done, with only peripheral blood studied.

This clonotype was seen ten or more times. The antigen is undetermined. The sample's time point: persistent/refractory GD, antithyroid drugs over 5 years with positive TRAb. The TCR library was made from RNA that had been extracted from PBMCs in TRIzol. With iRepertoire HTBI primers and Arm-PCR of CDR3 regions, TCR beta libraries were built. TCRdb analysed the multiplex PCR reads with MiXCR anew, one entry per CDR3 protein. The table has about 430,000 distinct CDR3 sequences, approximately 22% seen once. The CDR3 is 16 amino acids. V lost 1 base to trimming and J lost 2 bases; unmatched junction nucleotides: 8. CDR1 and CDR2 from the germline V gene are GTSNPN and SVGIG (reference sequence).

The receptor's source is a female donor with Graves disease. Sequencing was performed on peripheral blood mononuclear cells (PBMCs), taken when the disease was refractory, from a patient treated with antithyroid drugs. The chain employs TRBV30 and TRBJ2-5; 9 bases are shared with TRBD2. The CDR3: CAWSGGASGIQETQYF. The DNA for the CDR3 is TGTGCCTGGAGTGGGGGGGCTAGCGGGATACAAGAGACCCAGTACTTC. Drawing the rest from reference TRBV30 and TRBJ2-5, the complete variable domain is SQTIHQWPATLVQPVGSPLSLECTVEGTSNPNLYWYRQAAGRGLQLLFYSVGIGQISSEVPQNLSASRPQDRQFILSSKKLLLSDSGFYLCAWSGGASGIQETQYFGPGTRLLVL.